Listed below are T cell receptor beta chains from one sample, sequenced in a study of T cell responses to AZD1222 COVID-19 vaccine. Sequencing used immunoSEQ multiplex PCR; TCRdb keeps in-frame clones, though not all of them. The data contain about 150,000 clones, about 90% of them singletons. Material: peripheral blood, obtained on day 0 of MenACWY control vaccination. These receptor sequences come from an adult in good health. CDR3s include the opening cysteine and the closing phenylalanine or tryptophan. The order of the fields is CDR3 length, V gene, J gene, D gene, clone size, CDR3 DNA, CDR3 protein. The D gene is left open where the match is weak. Expanded clones get a size class; other rows say once, few or many, or leave the size out.

17	TRBV6-6	TRBJ1-3	-	-	TGTGCCAGCAGGCGAAGTGCTGGGACACTCCTTGGAAACACCATATATTTT	CASRRSAGTLLGNTIYF
13	TRBV7-9	TRBJ1-1	-	-	TGTGCCAGCAATACGGTCCAGGGGACTGAAGCTTTCTTT	CASNTVQGTEAFF
15	TRBV7-2	TRBJ1-2	-	many	TGTGCCAGCAGCTTAGTAAGGAAGGCAGGGATTGGCTACACCTTC	CASSLVRKAGIGYTF
14	TRBV27	TRBJ1-3	-	-	TGTGCCAGCAGTAAATCATACTCTGGAAACACCATATATTTT	CASSKSYSGNTIYF
16	TRBV5-1	TRBJ2-2	-	-	TGCGCCAGCAGCCCTGAACCAGGGCGGGTGACCGGGGAGCTGTTTTTT	CASSPEPGRVTGELFF
15	TRBV3-1/TRBV3-2	TRBJ1-2	TRBD1	-	TGTGCCAGCAGCCAAGAGGGTCAGGGGGCGGGTGGCTACACCTTC	CASSQEGQGAGGYTF
16	TRBV5-1	TRBJ2-2	-	once	TGCGCCAGCAGCTTGGGCCAGGCCACCCCAAGCGGGGAGCTGTTTTTT	CASSLGQATPSGELFF
15	TRBV13	TRBJ2-1	TRBD2	-	TGTGCCAGCAGCCCAGGGACTAGCACACGTGCCGAGCAGTTCTTC	CASSPGTSTRAEQFF
15	TRBV5-5	TRBJ2-2	TRBD2	-	TGTGCCAGCACGCGGGGACTAGGGTATACCGGGGAGCTGTTTTTT	CASTRGLGYTGELFF
14	TRBV19	TRBJ1-2	TRBD1	once	TGTGCCAGTACCCTAACCACAGGGGCCTATGGCTACACCTTC	CASTLTTGAYGYTF
15	TRBV24-1	TRBJ2-7	-	-	TGTGCCACCAGTGAGTCTCAGGGGAGTTACTACGAGCAGTACTTC	CATSESQGSYYEQYF
12	TRBV19	TRBJ1-6	-	-	TGTGCCAGCGGGCCACCGGCTCACCCCCTCCACTTT	CASGPPAHPLHF
16	TRBV9	TRBJ2-1	TRBD2	-	TGTGCCAGCAGCGTAGTGACTAGCGGACGCTACAATGAGCAGTTCTTC	CASSVVTSGRYNEQFF
15	TRBV3-1/TRBV3-2	TRBJ1-5	-	-	TGTGCCAGCAGCCAAGATCTCAGGGACAATCAGCCCCAGCATTTT	CASSQDLRDNQPQHF
14	TRBV24-1	TRBJ1-5	-	-	TGTGCCACCAGTGATTTGGCAGGCAATCAGCCCCAGCATTTT	CATSDLAGNQPQHF
19	TRBV2	TRBJ2-1	TRBD2	-	TGTGCCAGCAGTGGCCCCCCCCGACTAGCGGGGGATCTGAACAATGAGCAGTTCTTC	CASSGPPRLAGDLNNEQFF
15	TRBV4-1	TRBJ2-1	-	-	TGCGCCAGCAGCCTAAGCCCTCCTACCTACAATGAGCAGTTCTTC	CASSLSPPTYNEQFF
13	TRBV6-5	TRBJ1-1	-	-	TGTGCCTGCCAAGGGATACGGAACACTGAAGCTTTCTTT	CACQGIRNTEAFF
15	TRBV28	TRBJ1-5	-	-	TGTGCCAGCGGGGGGGGCGCGTATAGCAATCAGCCCCAGCATTTT	CASGGGAYSNQPQHF
16	TRBV10-1	TRBJ1-5	-	-	TGCGCCAGCAGACCCCACCCAGGGATTGGCAATCAGCCCCAGCATTTT	CASRPHPGIGNQPQHF
15	TRBV6-6	TRBJ1-5	-	-	TGTGCCAGCAGTTACTCGACAGTGAGCAATCAGCCCCAGCATTTT	CASSYSTVSNQPQHF
16	TRBV11-3	TRBJ1-3	-	-	TGTGCCAGCAGCTTGGCAGGGGATAGCTCTGGAAACACCATATATTTT	CASSLAGDSSGNTIYF
14	TRBV3-1/TRBV3-2	TRBJ2-2	-	-	TGTGCCAGCAGCCAAGAAGCGGGTACCGGGGAGCTGTTTTTT	CASSQEAGTGELFF
14	TRBV5-6	TRBJ2-7	-	-	TGTGCCAGCAGTCTAGGGATCCTATCCTACGAGCAGTACTTC	CASSLGILSYEQYF
15	TRBV11-2	TRBJ1-5	TRBD1	few	TGTGCCAGCAGCTTAGGATCGGGACAGGGACTAGCCCAGCATTTT	CASSLGSGQGLAQHF
11	TRBV20-1	TRBJ1-2	-	once	TGCAGTGCCATTGGGGCCTATGGCTACACCTTC	CSAIGAYGYTF
16	TRBV9	TRBJ2-3	-	once	TGTGCCAGCAGCGCACCTTCCGGGACTCTTTCAGATACGCAGTATTTT	CASSAPSGTLSDTQYF
15	TRBV19	TRBJ2-6	-	-	TGTGCCAGTAGTATAGCAGGGACCGGGGCCAACGTCCTGACTTTC	CASSIAGTGANVLTF
14	TRBV28	TRBJ1-2	-	-	TGTGCCAGCAGTTTACAGGTCAGGGGATATGGCTACACCTTC	CASSLQVRGYGYTF
15	TRBV5-4	TRBJ2-5	-	-	TGTGCCAGCAGTTGGGTAGGGGGAGGGCAAGAGACCCAGTACTTC	CASSWVGGGQETQYF
15	TRBV28	TRBJ1-1	-	few	TGTGCCAGCACATCCGGGTTCGGGATGAACACTGAAGCTTTCTTT	CASTSGFGMNTEAFF
17	TRBV5-6	TRBJ2-2	-	-	TGTGCCAGCAGCACACCCAGGGGAACTCAGAACACCGGGGAGCTGTTTTTT	CASSTPRGTQNTGELFF
14	TRBV5-1	TRBJ1-6	TRBD1	-	TGCGCCAGCAGCTTGGGACAGGGTTTTTCACCCCTCCACTTT	CASSLGQGFSPLHF
16	TRBV4-1	TRBJ1-5	TRBD1	-	TGCGCCAGCAGCCAAGATTTTGGACAGGTCTTTCAGCCCCAGCATTTT	CASSQDFGQVFQPQHF
14	TRBV11-3	TRBJ2-5	-	-	TGTGCCAGCAGCTCGGGCCTCTACCCAGAGACCCAGTACTTC	CASSSGLYPETQYF
14	TRBV19	TRBJ1-4	-	-	TGTGCCAGTAGTAGGGATGCGGAAGATGAAAAACTGTTTTTT	CASSRDAEDEKLFF
15	TRBV20-1	TRBJ2-3	TRBD2	-	TGCAGTGCTAGTTGGATAGCGGGGGGCACAGATACGCAGTATTTT	CSASWIAGGTDTQYF